This T cell receptor (beta chain) was retrieved from a study of blood T cell repertoires in COVID-19. Clones were read by immunoSEQ multiplex PCR, and TCRdb kept only the in-frame ones, dropping some. Of some 360,000 clones in the sample, approximately 90% were seen once. Sequenced material: peripheral blood. The TCR was taken from a woman aged 55-69 years with COVID-19, enrolled during active disease.

The CDR3 coding sequence is TGCGCCAGCAGCTTGGCCGGACAGGGGAACACTGAAGCTTTCTTT. It codes for CASSLAGQGNTEAFF. This chain connects TRBV5-1 to TRBJ1-1; 8 nucleotides agree with TRBD1. This CDR3 has 15 residues. J was trimmed by 1 base and V by 0 bases; bases with no gene match: 2. The germline V gene encodes CDR1 SGHRS and CDR2 YFSETQ.